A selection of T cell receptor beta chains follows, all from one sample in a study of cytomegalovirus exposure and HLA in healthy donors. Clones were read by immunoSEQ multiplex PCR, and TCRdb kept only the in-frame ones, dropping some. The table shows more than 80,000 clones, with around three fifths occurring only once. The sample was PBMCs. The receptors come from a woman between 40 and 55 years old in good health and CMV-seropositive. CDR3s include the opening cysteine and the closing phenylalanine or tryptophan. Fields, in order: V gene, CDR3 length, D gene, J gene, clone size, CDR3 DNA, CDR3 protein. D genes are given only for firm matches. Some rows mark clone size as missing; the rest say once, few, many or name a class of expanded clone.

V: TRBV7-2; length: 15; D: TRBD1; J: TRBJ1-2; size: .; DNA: TGTGCCAGCAGCTCCCGCCCACAGGGGGGCTATGGCTACACCTTC; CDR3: CASSSRPQGGYGYTF
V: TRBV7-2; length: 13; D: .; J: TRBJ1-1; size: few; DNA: TGTGCCAGCAGCCCTCGAAGGGGCGCTGAAGCTTTCTTT; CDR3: CASSPRRGAEAFF
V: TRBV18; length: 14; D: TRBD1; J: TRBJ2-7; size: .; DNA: TGTGCCAGCTCTCGGGACAGCCTAACCTACGAGCAGTACTTC; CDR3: CASSRDSLTYEQYF
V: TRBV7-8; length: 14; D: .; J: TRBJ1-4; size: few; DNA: TGTGCCAGCAGCTTAGGACAGCAGACTGAAAAACTGTTTTTT; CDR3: CASSLGQQTEKLFF
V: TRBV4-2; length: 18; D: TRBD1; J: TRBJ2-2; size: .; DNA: TGTGCCAGCAGCCCGGCGGCAGGGGGCTGGATGGACACCGGGGAGCTGTTTTTT; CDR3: CASSPAAGGWMDTGELFF
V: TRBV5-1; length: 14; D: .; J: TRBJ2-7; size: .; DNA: TGCGCCAGCGGGGCCGGACCGGACCAGTACGAGCAGTACTTC; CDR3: CASGAGPDQYEQYF
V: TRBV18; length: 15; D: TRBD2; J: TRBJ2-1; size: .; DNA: TGTGCCAGCTCACCATATAGCGGGAGAAATGGTGAGCAGTTCTTC; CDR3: CASSPYSGRNGEQFF
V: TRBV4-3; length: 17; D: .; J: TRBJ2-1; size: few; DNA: TGCGCCAGCAGCCAAGATTCGGGACTCTACTCCTACAATGAGCAGTTCTTC; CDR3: CASSQDSGLYSYNEQFF
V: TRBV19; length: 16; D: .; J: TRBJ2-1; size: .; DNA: TGTGCCAGTAGTTTTGTTGGAGGGAGAGGTAGTAATGAGCAGTTCTTC; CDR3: CASSFVGGRGSNEQFF
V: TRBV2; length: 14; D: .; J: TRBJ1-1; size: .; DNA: TGTGCCAGCACCGGGGAGGGAGCGGCGGGGGGAGCTTTCTTT; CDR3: CASTGEGAAGGAFF
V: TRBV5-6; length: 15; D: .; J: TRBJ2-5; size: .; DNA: TGTGCCAGCAGCTTGGTGGGTATCGGGGAAGAGACCCAGTACTTC; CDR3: CASSLVGIGEETQYF
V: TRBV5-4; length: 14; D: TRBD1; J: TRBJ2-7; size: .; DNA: TGTGCCAGCAGCTCCCCCGGGACAGTCTACGAGCAGTACTTC; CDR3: CASSSPGTVYEQYF
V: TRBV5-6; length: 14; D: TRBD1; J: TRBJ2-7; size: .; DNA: TGTGCCAGCAGCTTGGGGACAGGGTTGCTCGAGCAGTACTTC; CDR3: CASSLGTGLLEQYF
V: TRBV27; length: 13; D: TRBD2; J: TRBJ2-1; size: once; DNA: TGTGCCAGCAGTCCGAAAAGCGGGAGGGCCGAGTTCTTC; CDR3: CASSPKSGRAEFF
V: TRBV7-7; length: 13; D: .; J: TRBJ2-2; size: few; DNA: TGTGCCAGCGCCACAGGGTGGGCCGGGGAGCTGTTTTTT; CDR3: CASATGWAGELFF
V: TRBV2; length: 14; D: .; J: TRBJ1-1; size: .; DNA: TGTGCCAGCAGGGAAGGGGGGGGGTACACTGAAGCTTTCTTT; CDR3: CASREGGGYTEAFF
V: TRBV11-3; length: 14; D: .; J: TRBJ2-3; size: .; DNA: TGTGCCAGCAGCGTGGGACTCGCCACAGATACGCAGTATTTT; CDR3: CASSVGLATDTQYF
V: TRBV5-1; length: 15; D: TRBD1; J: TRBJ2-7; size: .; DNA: TGCGCCAGCAGCTTGGCCAGGACAGGGACCCACGAGCAGTACTTC; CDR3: CASSLARTGTHEQYF
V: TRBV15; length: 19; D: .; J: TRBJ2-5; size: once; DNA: TGTGCCACCAGCAGAGATCCCCCTCGGGGGAGAGGGTACCAAGAGACCCAGTACTTC; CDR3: CATSRDPPRGRGYQETQYF
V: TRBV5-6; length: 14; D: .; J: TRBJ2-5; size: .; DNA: TGTGCCAGCAGCTTGGGTTCAGATCGATGGGAGCAGTACTTC; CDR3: CASSLGSDRWEQYF
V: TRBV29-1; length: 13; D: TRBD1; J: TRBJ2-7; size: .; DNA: TGCAGCGTTTCCACAGGGGGGACCTACGAGCAGTACTTC; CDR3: CSVSTGGTYEQYF
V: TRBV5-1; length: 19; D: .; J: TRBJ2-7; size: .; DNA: TGCGCCAGCAGCTTGGGATATGGTTTAGGGAACGAGGTGGAGGGCGAGCAGTACTTC; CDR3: CASSLGYGLGNEVEGEQYF
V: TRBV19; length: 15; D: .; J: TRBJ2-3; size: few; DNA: TGTGCCACTACAAGGTGGGCTAGCGGCACAGATACGCAGTATTTT; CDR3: CATTRWASGTDTQYF
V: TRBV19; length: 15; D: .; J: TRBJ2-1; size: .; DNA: TGTGCCAGTAGTATCACACGCAGCTCCTACAATGAGCAGTTCTTC; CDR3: CASSITRSSYNEQFF
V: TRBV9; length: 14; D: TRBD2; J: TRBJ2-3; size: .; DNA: TGTGCCAGCAGTGATACTAGCGGCACAGATACGCAGTATTTT; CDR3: CASSDTSGTDTQYF
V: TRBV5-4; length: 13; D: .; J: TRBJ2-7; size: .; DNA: TGTGCCAGCAGCTTAGGTACAGGCTACGAGCAGTACTTC; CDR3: CASSLGTGYEQYF
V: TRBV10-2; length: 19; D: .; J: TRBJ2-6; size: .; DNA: TGCGCCAGCAGCCACACGGGGGGGGAAGGGGGCGCTGGGGCCAACGTCCTGACTTTC; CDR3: CASSHTGGEGGAGANVLTF
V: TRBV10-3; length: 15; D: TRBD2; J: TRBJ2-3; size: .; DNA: TGTGCCATCAGCCGACTAGCGGCTAGCACAGATACGCAGTATTTT; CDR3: CAISRLAASTDTQYF
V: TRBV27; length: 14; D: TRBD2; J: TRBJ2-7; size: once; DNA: TGTGCCAGCAGGCGGGAGGGCCTTGGTTACGAGCAGTACTTC; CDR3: CASRREGLGYEQYF
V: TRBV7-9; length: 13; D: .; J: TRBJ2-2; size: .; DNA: TGTGCCAGCAGCCCCCTAGCGACCGGGGAGCTGTTTTTT; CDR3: CASSPLATGELFF
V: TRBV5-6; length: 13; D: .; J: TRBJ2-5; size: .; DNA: TGTGCCAGCAGCCCCCAGGGTGGAGAGACCCAGTACTTC; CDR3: CASSPQGGETQYF
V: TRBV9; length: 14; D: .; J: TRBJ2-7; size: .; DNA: TGTGCCAGCTCCAGCGGAAGGAGCTCCTACGAGCAGTACTTC; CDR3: CASSSGRSSYEQYF
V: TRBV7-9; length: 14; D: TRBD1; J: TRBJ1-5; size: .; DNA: TGTGCCAGCAGCCTCGGACAGGGTGGTCAGCCCCAGCATTTT; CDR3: CASSLGQGGQPQHF
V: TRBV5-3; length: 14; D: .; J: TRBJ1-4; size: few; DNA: TGTGCCAGAAGCTCCCGTGCGCGGGGTGAAAAACTGTTTTTT; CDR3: CARSSRARGEKLFF
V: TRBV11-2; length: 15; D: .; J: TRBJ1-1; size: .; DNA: TGTGCCAGCAGCCCCTCAGGCAGAGCGAACACTGAAGCTTTCTTT; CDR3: CASSPSGRANTEAFF
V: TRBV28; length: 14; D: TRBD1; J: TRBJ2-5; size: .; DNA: TGTGCCAGCAGTCTAGGACAGGGTAAAGAGACCCAGTACTTC; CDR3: CASSLGQGKETQYF
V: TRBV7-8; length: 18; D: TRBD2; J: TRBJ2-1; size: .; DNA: TGTGCCAGCAGCTTAGAGACCCTGACTAGCGGAAGAGATGATGAGCAGTTCTTC; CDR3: CASSLETLTSGRDDEQFF
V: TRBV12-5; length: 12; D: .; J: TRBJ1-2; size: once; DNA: TGTGCTAGTGGTTTGTGGAGGGTCGGCTACACCTTC; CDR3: CASGLWRVGYTF
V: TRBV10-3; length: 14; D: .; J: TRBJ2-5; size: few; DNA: TGTGCCATCAGTGACTGGGCAGTCAAAGAGACCCAGTACTTC; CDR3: CAISDWAVKETQYF
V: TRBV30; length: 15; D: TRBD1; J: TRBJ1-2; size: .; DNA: TGTGCCTGGAGTACGTCCCGACAGGGGGTCTATGGCTACACCTTC; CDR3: CAWSTSRQGVYGYTF
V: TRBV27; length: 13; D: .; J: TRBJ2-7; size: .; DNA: TGTGCCAGCAGTTGGGACAACTCCTACGAGCAGTACTTC; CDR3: CASSWDNSYEQYF
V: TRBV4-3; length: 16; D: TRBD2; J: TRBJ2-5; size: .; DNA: TGCGCCAGCAGCCAAGACGCCGGGGGGAGGGATGAGACCCAGTACTTC; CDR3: CASSQDAGGRDETQYF
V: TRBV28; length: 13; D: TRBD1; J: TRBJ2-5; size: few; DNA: TGTGCCAGCAGCCGGACAGGCCAAGAGACCCAGTACTTC; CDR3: CASSRTGQETQYF
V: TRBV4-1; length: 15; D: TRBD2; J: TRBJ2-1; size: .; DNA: TGCGCCAGCAGCGCGCGGGAGTTCTCCTACAATGAGCAGTTCTTC; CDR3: CASSAREFSYNEQFF
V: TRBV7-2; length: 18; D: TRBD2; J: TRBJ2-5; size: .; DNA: TGTGCCAGCAGCCCCGGACTAGCGGGAAGGTGGGGCCAAGAGACCCAGTACTTC; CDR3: CASSPGLAGRWGQETQYF
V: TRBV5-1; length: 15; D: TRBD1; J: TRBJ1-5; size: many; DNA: TGCGCCAGCAGCCCGGATGGACAGGGCAATCAGCCCCAGCATTTT; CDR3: CASSPDGQGNQPQHF
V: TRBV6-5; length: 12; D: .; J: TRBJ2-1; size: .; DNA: TGTGCCAGCAGTTTTCGGCGGGGTGAGCAGTTCTTC; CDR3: CASSFRRGEQFF
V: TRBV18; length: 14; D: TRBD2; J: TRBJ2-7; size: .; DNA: TGTGCCAGCAGTGGACTAGCGGGAGGCGACGAGCAGTACTTC; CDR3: CASSGLAGGDEQYF
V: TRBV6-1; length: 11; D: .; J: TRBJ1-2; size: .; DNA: TGTGCCAGCAACCCGAGCTATGGCTACACCTTC; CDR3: CASNPSYGYTF
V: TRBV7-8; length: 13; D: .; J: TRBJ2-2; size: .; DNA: TGTGCCAGCAGCTTACAGGGAATAGGGGAGCTGTTTTTT; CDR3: CASSLQGIGELFF
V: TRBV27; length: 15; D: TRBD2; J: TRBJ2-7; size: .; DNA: TGTGCCAGCAGTTTACGAGCGGGAGGGTCGTACGAGCAGTACTTC; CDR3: CASSLRAGGSYEQYF
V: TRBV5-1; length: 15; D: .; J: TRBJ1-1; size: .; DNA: TGCGCCAGCAGCTTGGTGGAGGGAGGGGTCACTGAAGCTTTCTTT; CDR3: CASSLVEGGVTEAFF
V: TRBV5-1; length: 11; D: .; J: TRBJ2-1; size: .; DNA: TGCGCCACCAAAGCGAACAATGAGCAGTTCTTC; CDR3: CATKANNEQFF
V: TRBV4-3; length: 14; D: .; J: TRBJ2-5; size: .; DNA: TGCGCCAGCAGCCAGGGACACCGCCAAGAGACCCAGTACTTC; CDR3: CASSQGHRQETQYF
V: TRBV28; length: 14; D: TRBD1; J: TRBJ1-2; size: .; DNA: TGTGCCAGCAGTTTACCAGGACAGGGGACGGGCTACACCTTC; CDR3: CASSLPGQGTGYTF